The rows below give T cell receptor beta chains drawn from one sample of a study of blood T cells in healthy people across ages. TCRdb fed the 5' RACE reads into MiXCR, producing one record per CDR3 protein. Of 1,500,000 or so distinct CDR3 sequences listed, around 59% were seen once; the top ten hold under 8.5%. Material: blood. These TCRs come from a young man in good health. Each CDR3 is given with its conserved first and last residue. D genes are given only for firm matches. For some rows the clone size is stated as once, few or many, or as a class when expanded; others skip it.

NA,TRBJ1-2,TRBV14,NA,CASSQETSGGGYGYTF,TGTGCCAGCAGCCAAGAGACTTCGGGAGGGGGCTATGGCTACACCTTC
few,TRBJ2-7,TRBV4-3,TRBD2,CASSQDGGAAYEQYF,TGCGCCAGCAGCCAAGACGGGGGGGCGGCCTACGAGCAGTACTTC
NA,TRBJ1-1,TRBV7-6,NA,CASSLVEENTEAFF,TGTGCCAGCAGCTTAGTCGAGGAGAACACTGAAGCTTTCTTT
once,TRBJ2-5,TRBV4-3,NA,CASSQDWLSYQETQYF,TGCGCCAGCAGCCAAGACTGGTTATCGTACCAAGAGACCCAGTACTTC
NA,TRBJ2-7,TRBV12-3/TRBV12-4,NA,CASSPNRGQEGNEQYF,TGTGCCAGCAGCCCGAACCGGGGCCAAGAGGGAAACGAGCAGTACTTC
NA,TRBJ1-2,TRBV5-1,NA,CASSLFTGNGYTF,TGCGCCAGCAGCCTGTTTACGGGTAATGGCTACACCTTC
NA,TRBJ2-7,TRBV5-1,TRBD2,CASSLARASGIYEQYF,TGCGCCAGCAGCTTGGCCCGGGCTAGCGGAATCTACGAGCAGTACTTC
few,TRBJ1-2,TRBV29-1,NA,CSVREDYGYTF,TGCAGCGTTAGGGAGGACTATGGCTACACCTTC
few,TRBJ2-1,TRBV4-1,NA,CASSQGETIPQFF,TGCGCCAGCAGCCAAGGGGAAACAATCCCGCAGTTCTTC
NA,TRBJ2-3,TRBV20-1,TRBD2,CSARGLAGGPDTQYF,TGCAGTGCTCGAGGACTAGCGGGAGGGCCAGATACGCAGTATTTT
many,TRBJ2-7,TRBV4-1,TRBD1,CASSRELTGTGSYEQYF,TGCGCCAGCAGCCGGGAACTCACCGGGACAGGGTCCTACGAGCAGTACTTC
once,TRBJ2-1,TRBV27,TRBD1,CASSLLGQGRFNEQFF,TGTGCCAGCAGTTTACTTGGACAGGGCCGGTTTAATGAACAGTTCTTC
NA,TRBJ2-5,TRBV3-1,NA,CASSQVVQQETQYF,TGTGCCAGCAGCCAAGTGGTGCAACAAGAGACCCAGTACTTC
NA,TRBJ2-4,TRBV6-1,NA,CASSPKGSGLLAKNIQYF,TGTGCCAGCAGTCCGAAAGGGTCGGGTCTACTAGCCAAAAACATTCAGTACTTC
NA,TRBJ2-7,TRBV10-3,NA,CAISGEGAGGSYYEQYF,TGTGCCATCAGTGGGGAGGGGGCTGGCGGGAGTTACTACGAGCAGTACTTC
few,TRBJ2-7,TRBV25-1,NA,CASRETGKISYEQYF,TGTGCCAGCAGGGAAACAGGGAAGATTTCCTACGAGCAGTACTTC
NA,TRBJ2-7,TRBV12-3/TRBV12-4,NA,CASSLVGFPYEQYF,TGTGCCAGCAGTTTGGTCGGATTCCCCTACGAGCAGTACTTC
NA,TRBJ2-7,TRBV4-1,NA,CASSQAWQGYEQYF,TGCGCCAGCAGCCAAGCATGGCAGGGCTACGAGCAGTACTTC
NA,TRBJ2-5,TRBV3-1,NA,CASSQFLGETQYF,TGTGCCAGCAGCCAATTTTTGGGTGAGACCCAGTACTTC
NA,TRBJ2-1,TRBV10-3,NA,CAITEYLGLDNEQFF,TGTGCCATCACCGAATATCTGGGGTTGGACAATGAGCAGTTCTTC
NA,TRBJ2-5,TRBV20-1,NA,CSARFPGKEQYF,TGCAGTGCTAGGTTTCCGGGGAAGGAGCAGTACTTC
NA,TRBJ2-3,TRBV5-8,NA,CASSLNRSPEADTQYF,TGTGCCAGCAGCTTAAATCGGAGTCCAGAGGCAGATACGCAGTATTTT
NA,TRBJ2-3,TRBV29-1,TRBD1,CSVDPRGSTDTQYF,TGCAGCGTTGACCCCAGGGGGTCGACAGATACGCAGTATTTT
NA,TRBJ2-7,TRBV12-3/TRBV12-4,TRBD1,CASTKSGTGSYEQYF,TGTGCCAGCACCAAATCGGGGACAGGGTCCTACGAGCAGTACTTC
NA,TRBJ1-4,TRBV5-6,NA,CASSRGEGSGDEKLFF,TGTGCCAGCAGCCGCGGCGAGGGGTCCGGGGATGAAAAACTGTTTTTT
NA,TRBJ2-2,TRBV15,TRBD1,CATSRDGQGALTGELFF,TGTGCCACCAGCAGAGACGGACAGGGGGCGCTCACCGGGGAGCTGTTTTTT
NA,TRBJ1-1,TRBV7-8,NA,CASSLAQSGQVMNTEAFF,TGTGCCAGCAGCTTAGCGCAATCGGGACAAGTCATGAACACTGAAGCTTTCTTT
NA,TRBJ2-7,TRBV9,NA,CASAETWDDEQYF,TGTGCCAGCGCCGAGACATGGGACGACGAGCAGTACTTC
NA,TRBJ2-4,TRBV28,NA,CASSLPLQQMLAKNIQYF,TGTGCCAGCAGTTTACCCCTCCAACAGATGCTAGCCAAAAACATTCAGTACTTC
NA,TRBJ2-1,TRBV15,TRBD1,CATSIGQGAGNEQFF,TGTGCCACCAGCATAGGACAGGGGGCGGGCAATGAGCAGTTCTTC
NA,TRBJ2-1,TRBV20-1,TRBD2,CSATRGGSYNEQFF,TGCAGTGCTACGCGGGGGGGTTCCTACAATGAGCAGTTCTTC